What follows are 4 T cell receptor beta chains derived from one specimen sequenced in a study of blood T cell repertoires in COVID-19. Sequencing was performed with immunoSEQ multiplex PCR; in TCRdb, only in-frame clones are kept and a portion is missing. The sample carries about 370,000 clones, around 87% recorded once. Source material: peripheral blood. The receptor set was obtained from a woman younger than 45 with COVID-19, enrolled during active disease.

V usage is TRBV14 and J usage is TRBJ1-2; 9 bases map to TRBD1. This CDR3 has 16 residues. V trimming: 5 bases; J trimming: 0 bases; junction bases outside the gene matches: 7. Germline V gene lookup returns CDR1 SGHDN and CDR2 FVKESK. The CDR3 DNA reads TGTGCCAGCAGCATTGGGGACAGGGCAGCTAACTATGGCTACACCTTC. Protein sequence: CASSIGDRAANYGYTF.

This clone was observed once. The chain employs TRBV3-1 (or the pseudogene TRBV3-2) and TRBJ2-7, with 9 bases that match TRBD1. CDR1 is LGHDT and CDR2 is YNNKEL in the germline V gene (reference sequence). The V segment lost 4 bases and the J segment 5 bases; nucleotides outside the gene matches: 12. This CDR3 is 16 amino acids long. CDR3: CASSRRPTGGLHEQYF. DNA for the CDR3: TGTGCCAGCAGCCGGCGCCCGACAGGGGGTCTCCACGAGCAGTACTTC.

This clone is a singleton in its sample. This rearrangement joins TRBV2 to TRBJ1-4; D gene unclear. Trimming cost V 10 bases and J 6 bases, with 9 bases left between them. The CDR3 runs to 11 residues. CDR1 is SNHLY, CDR2 FYNNEI, per germline. CDR3 sequence reads: CANTKDEKLFF. In DNA, the CDR3 is TGTGCCAACACGAAAGATGAAAAACTGTTTTTT. The full variable domain, its missing parts supplied by reference TRBV2 and TRBJ1-4, is EPEVTQTPSHQVTQMGQEVILRCVPISNHLYFYWYRQILGQKVEFLVSFYNNEISEKSEIFDDQFSVERPDGSNFTLKIRSTKLEDSAMYFCANTKDEKLFFGSGTQLSVL.

The J gene is TRBJ2-7, the V gene TRBV25-1; perhaps TRBD2 as D (5 bases). Trimming took 1 base from V and 3 from J, leaving 10 bases between them. Germline values: CDR1 MGHDK, CDR2 SYGVNS. CDR3 length: 14 amino acids. CDR3 coding DNA: TGTGCCAGCAGTGAATTGGGAGTGGGCTACGAGCAGTACTTC. The encoded protein is CASSELGVGYEQYF.